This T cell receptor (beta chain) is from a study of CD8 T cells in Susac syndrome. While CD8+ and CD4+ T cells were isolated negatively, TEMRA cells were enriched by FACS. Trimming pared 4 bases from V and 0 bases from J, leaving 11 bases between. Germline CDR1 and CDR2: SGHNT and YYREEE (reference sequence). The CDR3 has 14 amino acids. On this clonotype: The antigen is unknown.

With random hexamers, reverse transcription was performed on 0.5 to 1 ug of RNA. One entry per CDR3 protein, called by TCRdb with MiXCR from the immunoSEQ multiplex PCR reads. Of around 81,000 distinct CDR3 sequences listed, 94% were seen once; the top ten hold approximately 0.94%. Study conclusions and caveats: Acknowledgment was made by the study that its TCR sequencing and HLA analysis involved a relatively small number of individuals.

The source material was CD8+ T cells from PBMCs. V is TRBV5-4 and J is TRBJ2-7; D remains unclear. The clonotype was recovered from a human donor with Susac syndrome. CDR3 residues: CASSLQVTSYEQYF. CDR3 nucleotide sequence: TGTGCCAGCAGCCTTCAGGTTACCTCCTACGAGCAGTACTTC.